Shown below are 23 T cell receptor beta chains from a single sample sequenced in a study of blood T cell repertoires in COVID-19. Repertoires were generated with immunoSEQ multiplex PCR, while TCRdb's copy carries only in-frame clones and drops some. The sample consists of 250,000 to 400,000 clones, about 88% of them appearing once. Sequenced: PBMCs or T cells enriched from blood (not recorded which). All receptors derive from a man in his 60s who had recovered from COVID-19.

The J gene is TRBJ1-1, the V gene TRBV7-8; no clear D gene. Between the trimmed V and J ends, which lost 5 bases and 6 bases, there was a span of 13 bases. Germline V CDR1 and CDR2: SGHVS, FQNEAQ. This CDR3 spans 13 amino acids. CDR3 loop: CASSLNSYAEAFF. The CDR3 bases are TGTGCCAGCAGCCTCAACTCGTACGCTGAAGCTTTCTTT.

The genes are TRBV9 and TRBJ1-1, with D hard to call. The CDR3 is 16 amino acids. With 2 bases removed from V and 1 base from J, the gap between germline ends came to 15 bases. Germline lookup yields CDR1 SGDLS and CDR2 YYNGEE. CDR3 loop: CASSVAGVAGNTEAFF. CDR3 sequence (DNA): TGTGCCAGCAGCGTCGCCGGGGTGGCAGGGAACACTGAAGCTTTCTTT.

The rearrangement links TRBV19 to TRBJ1-5, with 9 bases fitting TRBD1. The germline CDR1 and CDR2 sequences are LNHDA and SQIVND (reference sequence). V gave up 4 bases and J gave up 4 bases; unmatched junction bases: 5. This CDR3 region has 15 residues. In nucleotides, the CDR3 is TGTGCCAGTAGTACCGGGACAGGGCCGAATCAGCCCCAGCATTTT. Encoded protein: CASSTGTGPNQPQHF.

The chain carries TRBV6-6 and TRBJ2-3, with TRBD1 identical over 12 bases. The CDR3 has 14 residues. Germline CDR1 MNHNY, CDR2 SVGAGI (reference sequence). Germline trimming cut 6 bases from V and 8 bases from J; bases unmatched to any gene: 6. The DNA of the CDR3 is TGTGCCAGCAGACGAGGGACAGGGGGCGCTACGCAGTATTTT. Its protein product is CASRRGTGGATQYF.

V is TRBV27 and J is TRBJ2-7; TRBD2 aligns across 13 bases. The CDR3 has 16 amino acids. Losses at the gene ends were 7 bases for V and 6 bases for J; bases not matched to a gene: 12. Germline lookup yields CDR1 MNHEY and CDR2 SMNVEV (reference sequence). The CDR3 DNA follows: TGTGCCAGCAAATCCCCGGGACTAGCGGGACGGGTCGAGCAGTACTTC. Protein: CASKSPGLAGRVEQYF.

The chain recombines TRBV7-2 with TRBJ2-7, with 8 bases that match TRBD1. Per germline, CDR1 SGHTA and CDR2 FQGNSA. Trimming took 5 bases from V and 2 from J; bases not matched to a gene: 8. The CDR3 spans 15 residues. This CDR3 is CASSPQGAIPYEQYF. The DNA for the CDR3 is TGTGCCAGCAGCCCGCAGGGGGCGATCCCCTACGAGCAGTACTTC.

This clone was counted a single time. V gene TRBV27 combines with J gene TRBJ1-1; 7 bases match TRBD1. This CDR3 has 16 residues. The V segment lost 7 bases and the J segment 0 bases; nucleotides outside the gene matches: 11. The germline CDR1 and CDR2 sequences are MNHEY and SMNVEV (reference sequence). CDR3 sequence: CASKSLGQAMNTEAFF. CDR3 in DNA: TGTGCCAGCAAATCACTTGGACAGGCAATGAACACTGAAGCTTTCTTT.

A single count supports this clone. This chain uses TRBV5-4 with TRBJ1-1; possible D gene TRBD1, 5 bases. The germline CDR1 and CDR2 sequences are SGHNT and YYREEE (reference sequence). The length of the CDR3 is 14 residues. The ends were cut back, 4 bases at V and 10 bases at J, with 20 bases in the middle. The CDR3 sequence: CASSQGQLRAGAFF. Written as DNA, the CDR3 is TGTGCCAGCAGCCAGGGCCAGCTAAGGGCCGGAGCTTTCTTT.

The chain has TRBV6-6 and TRBJ2-3; possibly TRBD1 for D (6 bases). This CDR3 is built from 15 residues. Germline V lookup: CDR1 MNHNY, CDR2 SVGAGI (reference sequence). Trimming removed 6 bases at V and 2 bases at J, with 15 bases between. CDR3 in DNA: TGTGCCAGCAGAACTTTCGGACAGATCACAGATACGCAGTATTTT. Translation: CASRTFGQITDTQYF.

The chain couples TRBV20-1 to TRBJ1-3; D remains unclear. Per the germline V gene, CDR1 is DFQATT and CDR2 is SNEGSKA (reference sequence). The CDR3 has 11 amino acids. The CDR3 here is CGGIIGNTIYF. As DNA, the CDR3 is TGCGGCGGGATAATCGGTAACACCATATATTTT.

The CDR3 here is CASSFTGVGYGYTF. The CDR3 bases are TGTGCCAGCAGTTTCACAGGGGTAGGATATGGCTACACCTTC. The rearrangement uses TRBV27 and TRBJ1-2; 7 positions agree with TRBD1. Germline V gene lookup returns CDR1 MNHEY and CDR2 SMNVEV (reference sequence). J was trimmed by 5 bases and V by 3 bases; bases with no gene match: 6. This CDR3 has 14 amino acids.

The chain recombines TRBV2 with TRBJ2-4, with TRBD2 as a possible D gene (5 bases). Germline CDR1 SNHLY, CDR2 FYNNEI. Trimming left V 6 bases short and J 5 bases short, with 11 bases between. CDR3 length: 13 amino acids. The CDR3: CASRAGTENIQYF. CDR3 nucleotides: TGTGCCAGCAGGGCGGGCACCGAAAACATTCAGTACTTC. Complete variable domain (other parts from reference TRBV2 and TRBJ2-4): EPEVTQTPSHQVTQMGQEVILRCVPISNHLYFYWYRQILGQKVEFLVSFYNNEISEKSEIFDDQFSVERPDGSNFTLKIRSTKLEDSAMYFCASRAGTENIQYFGAGTRLSVL.

This clone appeared once. The genes are TRBV3-1 (or the pseudogene TRBV3-2) and TRBJ1-4; TRBD1 is a possible D gene (5 bases). Germline assignment: CDR1 LGHDT and CDR2 YNNKEL (reference sequence). V dropped 8 bases and J dropped 4 bases, with 14 bases sitting between them. This CDR3 region has 14 residues. The CDR3 protein is CASAAGGNNEKLFF. The CDR3 DNA sequence: TGTGCCAGCGCCGCGGGGGGGAATAATGAAAAACTGTTTTTT.

About this clone: The junction shows a germline mismatch at one end, possibly a read error. The chain joins TRBV7-9 to TRBJ1-2; 10 positions match TRBD1. Germline CDR1 is SEHNR and CDR2 is FQNEAQ (reference sequence). The CDR3 contains 14 residues. The CDR3 region has the DNA TGTGCCAGCACCTTAGCAGGACAGGGGGATGGCTACACCTTC. Protein: CASTLAGQGDGYTF.

On this clone: One end of the junction is discordant with germline, which a read error may explain. This sequence joins TRBV7-8 and TRBJ1-1, with TRBD1 matching 9 bases. Germline assignment: CDR1 SGHVS and CDR2 FQNEAQ. This CDR3 is 15 amino acids long. The CDR3 nucleotides are TGTGCCAGCACCTTACAGGGGGCGCGGAACACTGAAGCTTTCTTT. Translation gives CASTLQGARNTEAFF.

This sequence joins TRBV13 and TRBJ1-2; 7 bases are a match to TRBD1. This CDR3 is 13 amino acids long. Trimming cost V 4 bases and J 8 bases; bases outside gene matches: 7. Germline-derived CDR1 and CDR2 are PRHDT and FYEKMQ (reference sequence). CDR3 protein: CASSSQGRWGYTF. As DNA, the CDR3 is TGTGCCAGCAGCTCACAGGGGCGGTGGGGCTACACCTTC.

V is TRBV5-8 and J is TRBJ1-1; the match to TRBD1 covers 7 bases. V was clipped by 4 bases and J by 8 bases; unmatched bases: 8. This CDR3 contains 13 residues. The V gene's germline CDR1 is SGHTS and CDR2 YDEGEE. In DNA, the CDR3 is TGTGCCAGCAGCCCGGGGACAGACAGAGAAGCTTTCTTT. It codes for CASSPGTDREAFF.

The chain combines TRBV6-5 with TRBJ1-2, with 7 positions matching TRBD1. The CDR3 is 15 amino acids. Germline V CDR1 and CDR2: MNHEY, SVGAGI. The V segment lost 8 bases and the J segment 5 bases; nucleotides outside the gene matches: 14. The CDR3 is CASAQTHRDSYGYTF. CDR3 nucleotide sequence: TGTGCCAGCGCGCAGACCCACCGGGACAGTTATGGCTACACCTTC.

The chain is built from TRBV11-2 and TRBJ1-1; possibly TRBD1 for D (6 bases). Per germline, CDR1 SGHAT and CDR2 FQNNGV. The CDR3 runs to 16 residues. V shed 3 bases and J shed 10 bases, with 24 bases lying between them. In nucleotides, the CDR3 is TGTGCCAGCAGCTTTCGTAAGACAGGCCCTCCCAAGGGAGCTTTCTTT. The encoded protein is CASSFRKTGPPKGAFF.

This sequence joins TRBV5-1 and TRBJ2-2, with 9 bases identical to TRBD2. V was clipped by 4 bases and J by 6 bases; unmatched bases: 4. CDR3 size: 14 residues. The germline CDR1 and CDR2 sequences are SGHRS and YFSETQ. CDR3 nucleotides: TGCGCCAGCAGCCCGGGGACTAGCCCCGGGGAGCTGTTTTTT. Translated, it gives CASSPGTSPGELFF.

On this clone: The sample contains more than one DNA sequence encoding this CDR3. The chain carries TRBV7-9 and TRBJ1-2; D possibly corresponds to TRBD1 (5 bases). The CDR3 has 12 residues. Trimming cost V 5 bases and J 3 bases, with 7 bases left between them. The germline CDR1 and CDR2 sequences are SEHNR and FQNEAQ (reference sequence). The CDR3 spells CASSPRDYGYTF. The CDR3 DNA reads TGTGCCAGCAGCCCCAGGGACTATGGCTACACCTTC.

A remark on this clone: Other DNA sequences in this specimen translate into the identical CDR3. This chain links TRBV19 with TRBJ1-1; D might be TRBD1 (5 bases). Trimming shortened V by 2 bases and J by 4 bases, and 8 bases separated the two germline ends. The CDR3 is 13 amino acids. The germline V gene has CDR1 LNHDA and CDR2 SQIVND (reference sequence). CDR3 sequence: CASSIWGGTEAFF. The CDR3 DNA sequence: TGTGCCAGTAGTATATGGGGGGGCACTGAAGCTTTCTTT.

The J gene is TRBJ1-6, the V gene TRBV7-9; 7 bases map to TRBD1. This CDR3 spans 14 amino acids. CDR1 is SEHNR, CDR2 FQNEAQ, per germline (reference sequence). V was clipped by 7 bases and J by 6 bases; unmatched bases: 6. The CDR3 nucleotides read TGTGCCAGCACCGCGGGACAGACTAATTCACCCCTCCACTTT. Translating it yields CASTAGQTNSPLHF.